This T cell receptor beta chain was captured by sequencing in a study of blood T cell repertoires in COVID-19. Overall study: Specimens from acute and convalescent COVID-19 originated in the United States, Italy and Spain.

V lost 3 bases and J lost 5, with 7 bases in between. The V gene's germline CDR1 is SQVTM and CDR2 ANQGSEA. The CDR3 runs 11 residues. In the authors' workflow: Cell counts per sample came from amplifying reference gene primers. Profiled with immunoSEQ multiplex PCR; TCRdb holds only in-frame clones, not every one. V and J calls and clone size are copied from that table; D and trimming were computed from the DNA. The sample has about 310,000 clones, around 87% seen once. The specimen was peripheral blood. The sequence was collected from a woman in her forties or fifties who had recovered from COVID-19. This chain connects TRBV29-1 to TRBJ1-2; D is perhaps TRBD1 (6 bases). The CDR3 loop is CSVDGQYGYTF. The CDR3 region has the DNA TGCAGCGTTGACGGACAGTATGGCTACACCTTC.